This record concerns one T cell receptor (beta chain) sequence. Its antigen is unknown. This entry is derived from a study of immune evolution from preneoplasia to lung adenocarcinoma. Sequencing used immunoSEQ multiplex PCR; TCRdb keeps in-frame clones, though not all of them. The sample records thousands of clones, less than 80% being singletons. Study-level results: Top clone frequencies peaked in normal lung, apparently declining through invasive adenocarcinoma. Normal lung had highest clonality; later lesions appeared denser, more diverse.

Patients had resection in Japan or China between about 2013 and 2017. Macro-dissection enriched premalignant or tumor cells before nucleic acid extraction. The sequencing sample was made of FFPE minimally invasive lung adenocarcinoma tissue. The source is a person aged 60-80 years with lung adenocarcinoma.

The CDR3 region is CASSRSERGAGGYNEQFF. Here the CDR3 DNA reads TGCGCCAGCAGCCGCTCCGAGCGAGGGGCGGGAGGTTACAATGAGCAGTTCTTC. The J gene is TRBJ2-1, the V gene TRBV4-1, with 8 bases identical to TRBD2. The V and J ends lost 4 bases and 4 bases, in that order; junction bases with no gene match: 15. The CDR3 has 18 residues. Germline assignment: CDR1 MGHRA and CDR2 YSYEKL.